The entry that follows covers one T cell receptor beta chain sequence. The data are from a study of OX40 agonist ivuxolimab in advanced cancers. At the level of the study: Intravenous ivuxolimab at 0.01 to 10 mg/kg was given to patients every 2 weeks. Partial responses were achieved by three patients, of whom one had hepatocellular carcinoma and two had cutaneous melanoma.

The data were produced by immunoSEQ multiplex PCR, yet TCRdb's version contains in-frame clones alone and is incomplete. Of around 39,000 clones in the sample, around 80% were seen once. The receptor was isolated from an adult with an advanced solid tumor such as melanoma, head and neck, liver or kidney cancer. Specimen: CD4+ or CD8+ T cells sorted from blood, collected in a trial of the OX40 agonist ivuxolimab.

The chain's CDR3 is CATAGGDLVEKLFF. DNA of the CDR3: TGTGCCACAGCCGGGGGCGATCTGGTTGAAAAACTGTTTTTT. This chain connects TRBV6-6 to TRBJ1-4; D is perhaps TRBD1 (6 bases). Looked up from germline, CDR1 is MNHNY and CDR2 is SVGAGI (reference sequence). CDR3 length equals 14 residues. V lost 10 bases, J lost 7 bases, and 19 bases lay in between.